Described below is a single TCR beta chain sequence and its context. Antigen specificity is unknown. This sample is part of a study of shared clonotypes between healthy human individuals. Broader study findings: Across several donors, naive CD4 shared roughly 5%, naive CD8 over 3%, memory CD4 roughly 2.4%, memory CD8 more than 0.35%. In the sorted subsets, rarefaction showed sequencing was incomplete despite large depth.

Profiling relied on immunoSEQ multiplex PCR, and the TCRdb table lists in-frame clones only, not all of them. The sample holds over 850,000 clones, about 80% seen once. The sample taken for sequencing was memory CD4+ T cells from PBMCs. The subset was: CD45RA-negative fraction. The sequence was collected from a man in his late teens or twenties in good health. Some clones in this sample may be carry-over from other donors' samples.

The DNA for the CDR3 is TGTGCCAGCAGCTTAACCCAGGTACTGAACACTGAAGCTTTCTTT. It encodes CASSLTQVLNTEAFF. V usage is TRBV7-3 and J usage is TRBJ1-1; D gene uncertain. With 0 bases removed from V and 0 bases from J, the gap between germline ends came to 8 bases. This CDR3 comprises 15 residues. The germline V gene has CDR1 SGHTA and CDR2 FQGTGA.